The 30 T cell receptor beta chains listed next were all sequenced from one sample in a study of neurological immune-mediated disorders. TCRdb processed the 5' RACE reads anew with MiXCR; each CDR3 protein has one entry. The sample holds around 40,000 distinct CDR3 sequences, about 12% seen once. The sample taken for sequencing was PBMCs. The receptors come from a female donor in good health.

This clonotype has at least ten counts. This sequence joins TRBV12-3 or TRBV12-4 and TRBJ1-1; D is perhaps TRBD1 (5 bases). The CDR3 has 14 amino acids. V lost 5 bases and J 4 bases, leaving 14 bases between the germline ends. The CDR3: CASSMLGGSTEAFF. DNA of the CDR3: TGTGCCAGCAGTATGCTGGGGGGATCCACTGAAGCTTTCTTT.

This clonotype was recorded many times. The chain joins TRBV6-5 to TRBJ1-3, with D possibly TRBD1 on 6 matching bases. Trimming shortened V by 2 bases and J by 0 bases, and 17 bases separated the two germline ends. The germline V gene has CDR1 MNHEY and CDR2 SVGAGI. CDR3 length equals 18 residues. The CDR3 loop is CASSYRGRGLSSGNTIYF. The CDR3 region has the DNA TGTGCCAGCAGTTACCGGGGCAGGGGCTTGAGCTCTGGAAACACCATATATTTT.

There are a few counts of this clonotype. V gene TRBV6-1 combines with J gene TRBJ2-5; unclear D gene. The CDR3 contains 11 residues. Trimming cost V 0 bases and J 10 bases, with 6 bases left between them. The V gene's germline CDR1 is MNHNS and CDR2 SASEGT. The CDR3 loop is CASSEAGVQYF. Here the CDR3 DNA reads TGTGCCAGCAGTGAAGCTGGGGTCCAGTACTTC.

This clonotype was counted ten times or more. The chain has TRBV12-3 or TRBV12-4 and TRBJ2-1; 12 nucleotides line up with TRBD2. J lost 4 bases, V lost 4 bases, and 2 bases had no gene match. CDR3 length equals 15 residues. In DNA form, the CDR3 reads TGTGCCAGCAGTTGGGGGACTAGCGGGTACAATGAGCAGTTCTTC. Translated, it gives CASSWGTSGYNEQFF.

This clonotype was seen many times. The chain recombines TRBV20-1 with TRBJ1-1; 9 positions match TRBD1. CDR1 and CDR2 (germline): DFQATT, SNEGSKA (reference sequence). CDR3 length: 14 residues. V was clipped by 6 bases and J by 1 base; unmatched bases: 6. CDR3 bases: TGCAGTGCAACGGACAGGGGACGGAACACTGAAGCTTTCTTT. Translating it yields CSATDRGRNTEAFF.

The sample holds many counts of this clonotype. The V gene is TRBV5-1, the J gene TRBJ2-7; perhaps TRBD1 as D (6 bases). Germline CDR1 reads SGHRS; CDR2 reads YFSETQ. The CDR3 runs to 14 residues. Trimming removed 4 bases at V and 5 bases at J, with 16 bases between. In DNA, the CDR3 is TGCGCCAGCAGCCCAACGCCAGGGGCCCACGAGCAGTACTTC. It encodes CASSPTPGAHEQYF.

This clonotype was recorded many times. The rearrangement links TRBV5-1 to TRBJ2-3, with 9 bases lining up with TRBD2. J gave up 5 bases and V 0 bases, and 4 bases lay outside the gene matches. Germline CDR1 and CDR2: SGHRS and YFSETQ. The CDR3 length is 15 residues. CDR3: CASSLGSGGGDTQYF. The CDR3 bases are TGCGCCAGCAGCTTGGGTAGCGGGGGTGGAGATACGCAGTATTTT. Full variable domain (missing parts from reference TRBV5-1 and TRBJ2-3): KAGVTQTPRYLIKTRGQQVTLSCSPISGHRSVSWYQQTPGQGLQFLFEYFSETQRNKGNFPGRFSGRQFSNSRSEMNVSTLELGDSALYLCASSLGSGGGDTQYFGPGTRLTVL.

There are many counts of this clonotype. CDR3 sequence reads: CASSPQNPGGADTQYF. In nucleotides, the CDR3 is TGCGCCAGCAGCCCTCAAAACCCCGGGGGGGCCGATACGCAGTATTTT. This chain links TRBV4-1 with TRBJ2-3, with 8 bases matching TRBD2. V was pared by 4 bases and J by 6 bases, with 12 bases of the junction left unmatched. Germline CDR1 and CDR2: MGHRA and YSYEKL. There are 16 residues in the CDR3.

There are many counts of this clonotype. This chain joins TRBV20-1 and TRBJ2-7, with a tentative D call TRBD1 (5 bases). The CDR3 is 13 amino acids. Per germline, CDR1 DFQATT and CDR2 SNEGSKA (reference sequence). V was shortened by 5 bases and J by 1 base, with 12 bases between the two germline ends. This CDR3 is CSAYRDSSYEQYF. In DNA form, the CDR3 reads TGCAGTGCTTACCGAGACAGTTCCTACGAGCAGTACTTC.

This clonotype was seen a few times. This sequence joins TRBV29-1 and TRBJ1-2; 10 bases line up with TRBD1. Germline CDR1 SQVTM, CDR2 ANQGSEA. The CDR3 contains 13 residues. V dropped 0 bases and J dropped 8; count of bases not matched to a gene: 3. The CDR3 bases are TGCAGCGTTGAAGATGGGACAGGGGAAGGCTACACCTTC. Translated: CSVEDGTGEGYTF.

This clonotype was recorded many times. In nucleotides, the CDR3 is TGTGCCAGCAGACGACTAGCCGGAGAGGTAGGGAATGAGCAGTTCTTC. It encodes CASRRLAGEVGNEQFF. The chain couples TRBV6-1 to TRBJ2-1; 7 bases agree with TRBD2. The CDR3 is made up of 16 amino acids. With 6 bases clipped from V and 7 bases from J, the junction kept 15 bases outside the gene matches. The germline V gene encodes CDR1 MNHNS and CDR2 SASEGT.

The chain has TRBV20-1 and TRBJ2-2; the D is unclear. CDR3 length equals 14 residues. CDR1 is DFQATT, CDR2 SNEGSKA, per germline (reference sequence). The V gene lost 6 bases and the J gene lost 3 bases, with 14 bases spanning the gap. The CDR3 is CSALIGYDTGELFF. The CDR3 DNA follows: TGCAGTGCCCTGATTGGGTATGACACCGGGGAGCTGTTTTTT.

This clonotype was counted many times. This rearrangement joins TRBV5-5 to TRBJ1-5, with D possibly TRBD1 on 6 matching bases. The germline V gene encodes CDR1 SGHKS and CDR2 YYEKEE (reference sequence). V lost 2 bases to trimming and J lost 6 bases, with 18 bases between them. This CDR3 is 16 amino acids long. CDR3 in DNA: TGTGCCAGCAGCTTATACGGGGGGCGGGAAGGTCAGCCCCAGCATTTT. It is translated as CASSLYGGREGQPQHF.

Regarding this clonotype: A read error may be the cause here, since a much bigger clone is one base away. The J gene is TRBJ2-7, the V gene TRBV4-1; perhaps TRBD2 as D (6 bases). CDR1 and CDR2 from the germline V gene are MGHRA and YSYEKL. There are 15 residues in the CDR3. The CDR3: CASSQPLRGSYDQYF. As DNA, the CDR3 is TGCGCCAGCAGCCAACCCCTGCGGGGAAGCTACGACCAGTACTTC.

There are many counts of this clonotype. This rearrangement joins TRBV5-1 to TRBJ2-3; perhaps TRBD2 as D (6 bases). The CDR3 is made up of 16 amino acids. Trimming stripped 1 base from V and 6 bases from J, with 18 bases between. Germline V gene sequence: CDR1 SGHRS, CDR2 YFSETQ. The CDR3 sequence is CASSLPGSGTLDTQYF. The CDR3 nucleotides read TGCGCCAGCAGCTTGCCGGGTAGCGGAACGCTGGATACGCAGTATTTT. The entire variable domain, with the rest obtained from reference TRBV5-1 and TRBJ2-3, is as follows: KAGVTQTPRYLIKTRGQQVTLSCSPISGHRSVSWYQQTPGQGLQFLFEYFSETQRNKGNFPGRFSGRQFSNSRSEMNVSTLELGDSALYLCASSLPGSGTLDTQYFGPGTRLTVL.

V usage is TRBV5-1 and J usage is TRBJ2-1, with D hard to call. This CDR3 contains 15 residues. Germline assignment: CDR1 SGHRS and CDR2 YFSETQ. V gave up 4 bases and J gave up 7 bases, with 18 bases separating them. CDR3 loop: CASSVPTSPGNEQFF. The CDR3 coding sequence is TGCGCCAGCAGCGTCCCGACCTCCCCGGGTAATGAGCAGTTCTTC.

This clonotype was recorded at least ten times. The chain has TRBV2 and TRBJ2-1; 7 bases align to TRBD2. The CDR3 contains 13 residues. V shed 7 bases, J shed 8 bases, and the junction held 8 bases outside the gene matches. Per the germline V gene, CDR1 is SNHLY and CDR2 is FYNNEI. CDR3 in amino acids: CASNGGDEYEQFF. The CDR3 nucleotides are TGTGCCAGCAATGGGGGGGACGAGTATGAGCAGTTCTTC.

This clonotype was observed many times. The genes are TRBV5-1 and TRBJ2-3; tentatively, D is TRBD1 (6 bases). The length of the CDR3 is 15 residues. The germline V gene encodes CDR1 SGHRS and CDR2 YFSETQ. Trimming took off 7 bases at V and 0 bases at J, with 15 bases between the two ends. The DNA for the CDR3 is TGCGCCAGCCTCCGGGACACCTCTAGCACAGATACGCAGTATTTT. Its translation is CASLRDTSSTDTQYF.

This clonotype was detected many times. This sequence joins TRBV29-1 and TRBJ2-7, with a weak D call TRBD1 (6 bases). The CDR3 consists of 13 residues. Germline values: CDR1 SQVTM, CDR2 ANQGSEA. The V gene lost 7 bases and the J gene lost 0 bases, with 13 bases spanning the gap. As DNA, the CDR3 is TGCAGCGGGACCACAGGGAGCTCCTACGAGCAGTACTTC. Translating gives CSGTTGSSYEQYF.

The table lists this clonotype with a few counts. The rearrangement joins TRBV11-2 to TRBJ2-1, with D tentatively TRBD1 (5 bases). The V gene lost 0 bases and the J gene lost 8 bases, with 11 bases spanning the gap. The CDR3 runs to 14 residues. The germline CDR1 and CDR2 sequences are SGHAT and FQNNGV. CDR3 in amino acids: CASSLERQGYEQFF. The CDR3 coding sequence is TGTGCCAGCAGCTTAGAGAGGCAGGGCTATGAGCAGTTCTTC.

The rearrangement joins TRBV7-6 to TRBJ2-1, with 10 bases fitting TRBD2. The CDR3 loop spans 14 amino acids. CDR1 and CDR2 from the germline V gene are SGHVS and FNYEAQ. The trim removed 4 bases at V and 10 bases at J, leaving 7 bases unmatched. Here the CDR3 DNA reads TGTGCCAGCAGCTCGACTAGCGGGCCCCACGAGCAGTTCTTC. Amino acid sequence: CASSSTSGPHEQFF.

This clonotype was observed many times. The CDR3, as DNA: TGCAGTGCTAGAGGGACAGGGAGTCTACACGAGCAGTACTTC. Amino acids: CSARGTGSLHEQYF. The chain is built from TRBV20-1 and TRBJ2-7; TRBD1 matches 8 bases. This CDR3 region has 14 residues. The V segment lost 1 base and the J segment 5 bases; nucleotides outside the gene matches: 7. Germline assignment: CDR1 DFQATT and CDR2 SNEGSKA (reference sequence).

This clonotype was seen many times. The chain links TRBV3-1 to TRBJ1-2; 7 bases fit TRBD1. Germline V CDR1 and CDR2: LGHDT, YNNKEL (reference sequence). The junction had 3 bases not matched to a gene; V was cut back by 2 bases and J by 6 bases. There are 13 residues in the CDR3. The chain's CDR3 is CASSQQGVDGYTF. The CDR3 bases are TGTGCCAGCAGCCAACAGGGGGTTGATGGCTACACCTTC.

V is TRBV20-1 and J is TRBJ2-5, with 7 nucleotides matching TRBD1. CDR1 DFQATT and CDR2 SNEGSKA come from the germline V gene (reference sequence). This CDR3 contains 12 residues. V was pared by 4 bases and J by 7 bases, with 6 bases of the junction left unmatched. The CDR3 is CSATQGFGTQYF. The CDR3 DNA reads TGCAGTGCTACACAGGGGTTTGGGACCCAGTACTTC.

This clonotype has just a few counts. The chain joins TRBV2 to TRBJ1-2; D gene uncertain. CDR1 is SNHLY and CDR2 is FYNNEI in the germline V gene. The CDR3 has 14 residues. V was clipped by 1 base and J by 0 bases, with 6 bases between them. The CDR3 region has the DNA TGTGCCAGCAGTGAAGGGTCCGCTAACTATGGCTACACCTTC. As protein: CASSEGSANYGYTF.

The V and J genes are TRBV6-5 and TRBJ1-1; D remains ambiguous. This CDR3 region has 14 residues. Germline V gene data show CDR1 as MNHEY and CDR2 as SVGAGI. V lost 5 bases to trimming and J lost 4 bases, with 14 bases between them. Here the CDR3 reads CASSRPGRITEAFF. Written as DNA, the CDR3 is TGTGCCAGCAGTCGACCCGGTAGGATCACTGAAGCTTTCTTT.

Many counts were recorded for this clonotype. This chain uses TRBV7-9 with TRBJ2-3; TRBD1 aligns across 9 bases. This CDR3 has 15 residues. The V segment lost 5 bases and the J segment 8 bases; nucleotides outside the gene matches: 11. The germline V gene has CDR1 SEHNR and CDR2 FQNEAQ (reference sequence). The CDR3 nucleotides are TGTGCCAGCAGCGCATACAGGGGGCTAGACTCTACGCAGTATTTT. Its translation is CASSAYRGLDSTQYF.

The sample holds many counts of this clonotype. The chain joins TRBV5-1 to TRBJ1-1; D is uncertain. The ends were cut back, 3 bases at V and 3 bases at J, with 12 bases in the middle. The CDR3 length is 14 residues. Per the germline V gene, CDR1 is SGHRS and CDR2 is YFSETQ. The CDR3 sequence: CASSSPGVDTEAFF. DNA for the CDR3: TGCGCCAGCAGCTCTCCGGGCGTAGACACTGAAGCTTTCTTT.

This clonotype was detected many times. The chain joins TRBV7-9 to TRBJ2-5; D gene unclear. Between the trimmed V and J ends, which lost 5 bases and 5 bases, there was a span of 9 bases. The germline V gene encodes CDR1 SEHNR and CDR2 FQNEAQ (reference sequence). This CDR3 contains 12 residues. The CDR3 reads CASSPMEETQYF. In DNA, the CDR3 is TGTGCCAGCAGCCCCATGGAGGAGACCCAGTACTTC.

In this sample, this clonotype turned up many times. The chain is built from TRBV5-1 and TRBJ2-5; D is unclear. The CDR3 has 14 amino acids. Trimming cost V 2 bases and J 3 bases, with 11 bases left between them. CDR1 SGHRS and CDR2 YFSETQ come from the germline V gene. The CDR3 bases are TGCGCCAGCAGCTTTCGTTGGGAAAAAGAGACCCAGTACTTC. Encoded protein: CASSFRWEKETQYF.